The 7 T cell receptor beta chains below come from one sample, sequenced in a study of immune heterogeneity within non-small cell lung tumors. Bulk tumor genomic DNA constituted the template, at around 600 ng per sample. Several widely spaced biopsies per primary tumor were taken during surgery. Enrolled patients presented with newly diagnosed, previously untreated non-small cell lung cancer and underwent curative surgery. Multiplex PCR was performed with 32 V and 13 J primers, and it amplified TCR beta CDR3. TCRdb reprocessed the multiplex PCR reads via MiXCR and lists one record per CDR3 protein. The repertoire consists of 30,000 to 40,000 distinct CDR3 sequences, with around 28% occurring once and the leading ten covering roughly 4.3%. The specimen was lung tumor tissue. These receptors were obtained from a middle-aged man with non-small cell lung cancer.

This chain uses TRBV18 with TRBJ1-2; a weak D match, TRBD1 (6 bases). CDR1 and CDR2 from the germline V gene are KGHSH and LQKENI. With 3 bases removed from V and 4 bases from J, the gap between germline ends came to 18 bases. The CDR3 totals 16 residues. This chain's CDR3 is CASSPTGTPTSYGYTF. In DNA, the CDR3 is TGTGCCAGCTCACCCACAGGGACCCCTACGTCCTATGGCTACACCTTC.

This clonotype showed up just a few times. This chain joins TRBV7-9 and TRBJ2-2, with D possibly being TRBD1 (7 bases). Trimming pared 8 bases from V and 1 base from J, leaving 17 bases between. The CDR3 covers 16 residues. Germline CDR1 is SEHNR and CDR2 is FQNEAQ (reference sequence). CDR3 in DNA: TGTGCCAGCGGATTCCGCGGGACAGAGAACACCGGGGAGCTGTTTTTT. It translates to CASGFRGTENTGELFF.

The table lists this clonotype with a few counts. Here the CDR3 reads CASSPRLVGNNEQFF. Here the CDR3 DNA reads TGTGCCAGCAGCCCGAGACTAGTCGGAAACAATGAGCAGTTCTTC. The chain recombines TRBV5-5 with TRBJ2-1; possibly TRBD2 for D (6 bases). Between the trimmed V and J ends, which lost 4 bases and 5 bases, there was a span of 16 bases. CDR3 size: 15 residues. Germline lookup yields CDR1 SGHKS and CDR2 YYEKEE (reference sequence).

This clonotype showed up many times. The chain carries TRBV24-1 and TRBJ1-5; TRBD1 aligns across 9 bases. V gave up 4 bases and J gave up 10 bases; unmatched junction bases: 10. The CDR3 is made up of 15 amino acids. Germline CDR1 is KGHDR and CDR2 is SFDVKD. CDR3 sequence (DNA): TGTGCCACCAGTGACAGCACAGGGGGCGAGAAACCCCAGCATTTT. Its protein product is CATSDSTGGEKPQHF.

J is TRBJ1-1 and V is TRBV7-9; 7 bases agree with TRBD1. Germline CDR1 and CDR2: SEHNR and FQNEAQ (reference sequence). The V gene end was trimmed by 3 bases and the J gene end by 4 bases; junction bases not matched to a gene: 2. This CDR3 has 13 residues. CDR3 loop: CASSFYRGTEAFF. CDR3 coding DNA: TGTGCCAGCAGCTTTTACAGGGGCACTGAAGCTTTCTTT.

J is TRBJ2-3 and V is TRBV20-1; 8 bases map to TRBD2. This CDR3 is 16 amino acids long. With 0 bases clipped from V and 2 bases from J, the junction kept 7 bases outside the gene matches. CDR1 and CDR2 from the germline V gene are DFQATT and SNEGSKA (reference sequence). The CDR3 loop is CSARDSGGTNTDTQYF. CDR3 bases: TGCAGTGCTAGAGATTCGGGGGGGACCAACACAGATACGCAGTATTTT.

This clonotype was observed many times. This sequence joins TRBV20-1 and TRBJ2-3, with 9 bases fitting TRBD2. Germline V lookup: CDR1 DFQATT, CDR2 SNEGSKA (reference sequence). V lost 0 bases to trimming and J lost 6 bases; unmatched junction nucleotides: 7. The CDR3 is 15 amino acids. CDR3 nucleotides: TGCAGTGCTAGAGAATTTGCGGGAGGGGCGGATACGCAGTATTTT. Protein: CSAREFAGGADTQYF.